The T cell receptor (beta chain) described here comes from a study of siplizumab effects on memory and regulatory T cells (dated by TCRdb to the late 2010s). About the study as a whole: The study examined how the anti-CD2 antibody siplizumab affects alloreactive T-cell subsets in allogeneic mixed lymphocyte reactions built from human PBMCs.

Worth noting for this clone: What antigen it recognizes has not been identified. No base quality information exists; no much larger clone differs at one position.

Overall study outcomes, separate from this receptor: Unstimulated naive T cells appeared to be more diverse than memory T cells, and naive cells seemed to make a substantial contribution to the alloresponse. Whether proliferating Tregs from siplizumab cultures were suppressive was not functionally confirmed. In reactions with siplizumab, an average of 68.8% of mappable alloreactive CD4+ clones were Treg-derived, compared with roughly 27% in control reactions. Because sequences below about 10^-5 frequency were poorly captured, only a minor fraction of alloreactive clones could be mapped to unstimulated subsets. Siplizumab significantly lowered the cumulative frequency of alloreactive sequences that could be traced to unstimulated CD4+ memory T cells. For roughly 75-96% of proliferating CD4+ or CD8+ clones, no naive or memory phenotype could be assigned.

To prepare the library, the immunoSEQ multiplex PCR assay was applied. Approximately 93,000 TCR templates per sample were assayed by the deep sequencing platform. Genomic DNA extracted from sorted T cells was used for TCRbeta CDR3 sequencing. The published analysis was carried out like this. Clonal analysis of TCRbeta CDR3 data was done in the R programming language. Alloreactive CD4+ and CD8+ clones were identified by comparing unstimulated samples to CFSE-low samples taken after the reaction. Regulatory or non-regulatory origin was assigned to alloreactive CD4+ clones by matching of sequences to sorted unstimulated Treg and non-Treg repertoires. This is the immuneACCESS table as TCRdb keeps it, with only in-frame sequences that have V and J called. A part of the clones is gone; compared with another copy, unresolved V genes explain less than half, and the rest is unexplained. The V and J calls and the clone size are those of that table, but D and trimming were determined from the DNA. The sample includes tens of thousands of clones, with 88% observed a single time. The top ten clones comprise 1.7% of the sample.

TCRbeta CDR3 sequencing was performed on sorted unstimulated T cells and on proliferating T cells recovered from mixed lymphocyte reactions. Fresh whole blood from ten HLA-typed healthy donors served as the source for isolating PBMCs. To map where alloreactive clones came from, unstimulated CD4+ regulatory T cells were FACS-sorted. Based on the germline V gene, the CDR1 and CDR2 sequences are SGDLS and YYNGEE. Reading from cysteine to phenylalanine, the CDR3 counts 13 amino acids. Here the CDR3 DNA is all that survives: 39 bases in frame from base 1. Clipping removes 4 bases from V and 9 bases from J, with 8 as the unmatched junction base count.

Material for sequencing was Tregs sorted from blood. The source is a human donor in good health. The rearranged chain carries TRBV9 and TRBJ2-5, and 8 junction bases match TRBD2. The encoded CDR3 is CASSPRPGGAQYF. Read as DNA, the sequence is TGTGCCAGCAGCCCCCGACCCGGGGGGGCCCAGTACTTC.